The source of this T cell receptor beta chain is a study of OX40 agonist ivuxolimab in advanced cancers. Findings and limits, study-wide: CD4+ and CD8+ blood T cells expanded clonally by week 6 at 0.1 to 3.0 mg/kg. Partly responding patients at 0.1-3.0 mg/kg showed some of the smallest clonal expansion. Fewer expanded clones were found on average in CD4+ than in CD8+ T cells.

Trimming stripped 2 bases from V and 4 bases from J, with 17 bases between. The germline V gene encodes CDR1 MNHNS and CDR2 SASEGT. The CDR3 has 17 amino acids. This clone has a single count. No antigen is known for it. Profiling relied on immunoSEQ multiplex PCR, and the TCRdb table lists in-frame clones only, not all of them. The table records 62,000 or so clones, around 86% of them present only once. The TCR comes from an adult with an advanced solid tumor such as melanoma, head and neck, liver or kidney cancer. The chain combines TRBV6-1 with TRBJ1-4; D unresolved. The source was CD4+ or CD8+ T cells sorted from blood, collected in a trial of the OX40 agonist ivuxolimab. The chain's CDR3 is CASSERPAGALNEKLFF. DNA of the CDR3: TGTGCCAGCAGTGAACGTCCCGCGGGAGCTCTTAATGAAAAACTGTTTTTT.